This T cell receptor (beta chain) derives from a study of blood T cell repertoires in COVID-19. Study details: Samples of COVID-19 (acute and convalescent) were obtained from the United States, Italy and Spain. The cDNA or gDNA used as material had been derived from T cells, B-cell-depleted T cells, or PBMCs.

In the authors' methods: Amplifying reference gene primers gave estimates of nucleated cell counts. Sequenced by immunoSEQ multiplex PCR; TCRdb stores in-frame clones only, minus some. The V and J calls and the clone size are those of that table, but D and trimming were determined from the DNA. This sample has some 130,000 clones, with around four fifths found just once. Sequencing was done on a sample of peripheral blood. This clonotype originated in a man older than 75 with acute or convalescent COVID-19.

The chain's CDR3 is CASHSSSTDTQYF. Written as DNA, the CDR3 is TGTGCCTCTCATAGCTCTAGCACAGATACGCAGTATTTT. The chain employs TRBV10-3 and TRBJ2-3; D uncertain. Trimming took off 11 bases at V and 0 bases at J, with 12 bases between the two ends. The CDR3 consists of 13 residues. Germline lookup yields CDR1 ENHRY and CDR2 SYGVKD.